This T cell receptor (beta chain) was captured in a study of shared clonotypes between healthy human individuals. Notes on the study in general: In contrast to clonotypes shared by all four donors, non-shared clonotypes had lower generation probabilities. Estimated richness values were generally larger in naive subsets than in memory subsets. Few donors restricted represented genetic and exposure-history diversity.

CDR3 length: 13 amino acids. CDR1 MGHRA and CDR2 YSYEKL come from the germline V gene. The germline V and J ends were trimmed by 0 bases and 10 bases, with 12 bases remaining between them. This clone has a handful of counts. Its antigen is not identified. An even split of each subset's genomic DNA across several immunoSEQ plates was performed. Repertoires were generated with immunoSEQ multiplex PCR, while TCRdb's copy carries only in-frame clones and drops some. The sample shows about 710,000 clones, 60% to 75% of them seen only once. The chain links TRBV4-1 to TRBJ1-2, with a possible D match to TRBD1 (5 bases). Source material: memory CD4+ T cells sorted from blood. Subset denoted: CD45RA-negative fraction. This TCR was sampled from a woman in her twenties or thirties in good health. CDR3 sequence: CASSQELNGAYTF. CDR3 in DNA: TGCGCCAGCAGCCAAGAGCTAAACGGGGCCTACACCTTC.